These T cell receptor beta chains were read from a single sample in a study of identical twins. One entry per CDR3 protein, called by TCRdb with MiXCR from the 5' RACE reads. The table has under 300,000 distinct CDR3 sequences, 5.5% to 7.5% seen once. These records were also assigned to another study, of T cells expressing NK-cell markers.

Sequencing input: CD8+ T cells sorted from blood. The receptors were sampled from a woman in her late teens or twenties in good health. CDR3s include the opening cysteine and the closing phenylalanine or tryptophan. The order of the fields is J gene, V gene, CDR3 protein.

TRBJ2-7 TRBV5-6 CASSTSARTGWYEQYF
TRBJ1-2 TRBV4-3 CASPNDRALNYGYTF
TRBJ2-3 TRBV7-9 CASSLGNSDTQYF
TRBJ1-5 TRBV12-3/TRBV12-4 CASSLTAGQNQPQHF
TRBJ1-1 TRBV12-3/TRBV12-4 CASKQGLSTEAFF
TRBJ2-7 TRBV7-9 CASSPRDRLYEQYF
TRBJ1-5 TRBV27 CASSLGRSHQPQHF
TRBJ2-2 TRBV27 CASGPDPNGELFF
TRBJ2-5 TRBV9 CASSVNGGTQYF
TRBJ1-1 TRBV12-2 CASRLLAIMNTEAFF
TRBJ1-2 TRBV12-3/TRBV12-4 CASSSEGNYGYTF
TRBJ2-7 TRBV14 CASSPVATYEQYF
TRBJ2-7 TRBV18 CASSPLIAGDYEQYF
TRBJ2-3 TRBV7-3 CASKDSFTDTQYF
TRBJ2-5 TRBV4-3 CASSQDRSSQETQYF
TRBJ2-5 TRBV29-1 CSVEAPQGETQYF
TRBJ2-1 TRBV13 CASSFTGQGGPYNEQFF
TRBJ2-7 TRBV23-1 CANPIGRVGEQYF
TRBJ2-1 TRBV20-1 CSARRTSSYNEQFF
TRBJ1-1 TRBV7-6 CASSFSQGANTEAFF
TRBJ2-1 TRBV12-3/TRBV12-4 CASSSLAAAFDEQFF
TRBJ2-1 TRBV29-1 CSVGPGVYNEQFF
TRBJ2-5 TRBV20-1 CSARDSKEETQYF
TRBJ2-6 TRBV6-4 CASSEGQSSGANVLTF
TRBJ2-1 TRBV18 CASSPWEGSSYNEQFF
TRBJ2-7 TRBV5-5 CASSLARAGAIYEQYF
TRBJ2-6 TRBV11-1 CASPRAGALSSGANVLTF
TRBJ2-1 TRBV14 CASSQLIGPHDEQFF
TRBJ1-1 TRBV3-1 CASSQDWKGVNTEAFF
TRBJ2-7 TRBV7-7 CASSLGGPESSYEQYF
TRBJ2-5 TRBV6-1 CASSEEDLQETQYF
TRBJ1-1 TRBV19 CASSILNTEAFF
TRBJ2-5 TRBV12-3/TRBV12-4 CASSFGGRETQYF
TRBJ2-2 TRBV15 CATSSPRTTNTGELFF
TRBJ1-2 TRBV5-1 CASSLQGTAYGYTF
TRBJ2-3 TRBV11-1 CASSSLRGGTDTQYF
TRBJ2-1 TRBV5-5 CASSWAFSYNEQFF
TRBJ2-7 TRBV5-5 CASSFGVLNEQYF
TRBJ1-4 TRBV27 CASSTLGKLFF
TRBJ1-2 TRBV7-6 CASSLGETLSYGYTF